This is a list of T cell receptor beta chains from one sample in a study of blood T cell repertoires in COVID-19. Clones were read by immunoSEQ multiplex PCR, and TCRdb kept only the in-frame ones, dropping some. This table has roughly 41,000 clones, 74% appearing once. Sample: peripheral blood. The receptors here all came from a man in his 70s with COVID-19, enrolled during active disease. Both conserved end residues are part of each CDR3. D genes are given only for firm matches. Only some rows state a clone size, as once, few, many or a class for expanded clones.

D: -; size: -; V: TRBV9; J: TRBJ1-6; DNA: TGTGCCAGCAGCGATTTTGGACTCTATAATTCACCCCTCCACTTT; CDR3: CASSDFGLYNSPLHF
D: -; size: -; V: TRBV6-2/TRBV6-3; J: TRBJ2-2; DNA: TGTGCCAGCAGCCCCTATAGCGTCACCGGGGAGCTGTTTTTT; CDR3: CASSPYSVTGELFF
D: -; size: -; V: TRBV7-9; J: TRBJ1-5; DNA: TGTGCCAGCAGCTTGGGCGCCTATCAGCCCCAGCATTTT; CDR3: CASSLGAYQPQHF
D: -; size: once; V: TRBV7-2; J: TRBJ2-3; DNA: TGTGCCAGCAGCTTAGATCTATCTAGCACAGATACGCAGTATTTT; CDR3: CASSLDLSSTDTQYF
D: -; size: few; V: TRBV12-3/TRBV12-4; J: TRBJ1-1; DNA: TGTGCCAGCAGGACCTTTGCGGGGAGTGCAGCTTTCTTT; CDR3: CASRTFAGSAAFF
D: -; size: -; V: TRBV7-2; J: TRBJ1-5; DNA: TGTGCCAGCAAGTTTGGAGGCAATCAGCCCCAGCATTTT; CDR3: CASKFGGNQPQHF
D: TRBD1; size: -; V: TRBV24-1; J: TRBJ2-2; DNA: TGTGCCACCAGTGATTCCTTCCAGGGGGCCGGGGAGCTGTTTTTT; CDR3: CATSDSFQGAGELFF
D: TRBD1; size: once; V: TRBV5-1; J: TRBJ1-6; DNA: TGCGCCAGCAGCAGTAGACAGGGGTCTAATTCACCCCTCCACTTT; CDR3: CASSSRQGSNSPLHF
D: -; size: -; V: TRBV5-1; J: TRBJ1-6; DNA: TGCGCCAGCAGCGATGGGAGTACCACGGGATACTCACCCCTCCACTTT; CDR3: CASSDGSTTGYSPLHF
D: -; size: -; V: TRBV16; J: TRBJ1-6; DNA: TGTGCCAGCAGCCCCCCTTGGGCTCACTCACCCCTCCACTTT; CDR3: CASSPPWAHSPLHF
D: -; size: -; V: TRBV9; J: TRBJ2-2; DNA: TGTGCCAGCAGCACTCGGACAGATAGGAACACCGGGGAGCTGTTTTTT; CDR3: CASSTRTDRNTGELFF
D: -; size: -; V: TRBV9; J: TRBJ2-7; DNA: TGTGCCAGCAGCGTAGTAAAAGGGGATTATCTAAAAGTCTACGAGCAGTACTTC; CDR3: CASSVVKGDYLKVYEQYF
D: -; size: once; V: TRBV4-1; J: TRBJ1-5; DNA: TGCGCCAGCAGCCAAGCCCAGGGCTCGCATCAGCCCCAGCATTTT; CDR3: CASSQAQGSHQPQHF
D: TRBD2; size: once; V: TRBV28; J: TRBJ2-1; DNA: TGTGCCAGCAGTCCCCCGGGGGGAGGGAGCTCCTACAATGAGCAGTTCTTC; CDR3: CASSPPGGGSSYNEQFF
D: -; size: -; V: TRBV19; J: TRBJ1-2; DNA: TGTGCCAGTAGTTCTCACTCGGGACTGAACTATGGCTACACCTTC; CDR3: CASSSHSGLNYGYTF
D: -; size: -; V: TRBV10-1; J: TRBJ1-2; DNA: TGCGCCAGCAGTGAGTCTCCCGGCGAGGTCTCTGGCTACACCTTC; CDR3: CASSESPGEVSGYTF
D: TRBD1; size: -; V: TRBV30; J: TRBJ1-4; DNA: TGTGCCTGGAGTGCAGGGGGCGGTGAAAAACTGTTTTTT; CDR3: CAWSAGGGEKLFF
D: -; size: -; V: TRBV18; J: TRBJ1-2; DNA: TGTGCCAGCTCACCACCGCACGGGAGGGGCTACACCTTC; CDR3: CASSPPHGRGYTF
D: -; size: -; V: TRBV5-1; J: TRBJ1-1; DNA: TGCGCCAGCAGCTACAGGACTAGGAACGCTGAAGCTTTCTTT; CDR3: CASSYRTRNAEAFF
D: TRBD1; size: few; V: TRBV7-9; J: TRBJ1-6; DNA: TGTGCCAGCAGCTTAGCCAGGGGGATTACACCCCTCCACTTT; CDR3: CASSLARGITPLHF
D: TRBD2; size: -; V: TRBV2; J: TRBJ2-3; DNA: TGTGCCAGCAGTGAACTAGCGGGGGACGCTCAGTATTTT; CDR3: CASSELAGDAQYF
D: TRBD2; size: -; V: TRBV12-3/TRBV12-4; J: TRBJ2-1; DNA: TGTGCCAGCAGTCTTTCTAGCGGCGGAGAGCAGTTCTTC; CDR3: CASSLSSGGEQFF
D: -; size: -; V: TRBV19; J: TRBJ1-1; DNA: TGTGCCAGTAGTATAACAGGGACGAACACTGAAGCTTTCTTT; CDR3: CASSITGTNTEAFF
D: TRBD1; size: -; V: TRBV27; J: TRBJ2-3; DNA: TGTGCCAGCAGTATCTCCGGGACAGGGGTTACGCAGTATTTT; CDR3: CASSISGTGVTQYF
D: -; size: -; V: TRBV5-1; J: TRBJ1-1; DNA: TGCGCCAGCAGCCCTACGGCGGGGGTGACGAACACTGAAGCTTTCTTT; CDR3: CASSPTAGVTNTEAFF
D: -; size: -; V: TRBV7-2; J: TRBJ1-2; DNA: TGTGCCAGCAGCTTAGCGCAGGGGAATGGCTACACCTTC; CDR3: CASSLAQGNGYTF
D: TRBD1; size: -; V: TRBV23-1; J: TRBJ2-7; DNA: TGCGCCAGCAGTCGCCTACGACAGGGATTGTACGAGCAGTACTTC; CDR3: CASSRLRQGLYEQYF
D: -; size: -; V: TRBV24-1; J: TRBJ1-5; DNA: TGTGCCACCGGAAGGGGTGATCAGCCCCAGCATTTT; CDR3: CATGRGDQPQHF
D: TRBD1; size: -; V: TRBV5-4; J: TRBJ2-1; DNA: TGTGCCAGCAGCTTCGACAGGGTTAACAATGAGCAGTTCTTC; CDR3: CASSFDRVNNEQFF
D: -; size: few; V: TRBV7-9; J: TRBJ2-1; DNA: TGTGCCAGCGTCGGGTGGGGGCGGCTGAGCTCCTACAATGAGCAGTTCTTC; CDR3: CASVGWGRLSSYNEQFF
D: TRBD1; size: -; V: TRBV7-2; J: TRBJ1-4; DNA: TGTGCCAGCAGCTACGCAGGGGGCAGTGGGGAAAAACTGTTTTTT; CDR3: CASSYAGGSGEKLFF
D: -; size: -; V: TRBV6-2/TRBV6-3; J: TRBJ1-1; DNA: TGTGCCAGCAGTTACGGGCAGAACACTGAAGCTTTCTTT; CDR3: CASSYGQNTEAFF
D: -; size: once; V: TRBV6-5; J: TRBJ1-3; DNA: TGTGCCAGCAGTTCTCGACGGGGGGCCTCTGGAAACACCATATATTTT; CDR3: CASSSRRGASGNTIYF
D: -; size: few; V: TRBV21-1; J: TRBJ2-7; DNA: TGTGCCAGCAGCCCGGGTAGCTCCTACGAGCAGTACTTC; CDR3: CASSPGSSYEQYF
D: -; size: -; V: TRBV12-3/TRBV12-4; J: TRBJ2-7; DNA: TGTGCCAGCAGTTTCAAGGGGGGGTACGAGCAGTACTTC; CDR3: CASSFKGGYEQYF
D: TRBD1; size: -; V: TRBV9; J: TRBJ1-4; DNA: TGTGCCAGCAGCGTCAGGACAGGGGGAGAAAAACTGTTTTTT; CDR3: CASSVRTGGEKLFF
D: -; size: -; V: TRBV4-1; J: TRBJ2-3; DNA: TGCGCCAGCAGCCAAGATTATAGGAGTTACCCCAGCACAGATACGCAGTATTTT; CDR3: CASSQDYRSYPSTDTQYF
D: -; size: -; V: TRBV2; J: TRBJ2-1; DNA: TGTGCCAGCAGTGAACGACGGGGGATGAGCTCCTACAATGAGCAGTTCTTC; CDR3: CASSERRGMSSYNEQFF
D: -; size: -; V: TRBV18; J: TRBJ2-2; DNA: TGTGCCAGCTCCCGGGGACAGAACACCGGGGAGCTGTTTTTT; CDR3: CASSRGQNTGELFF
D: TRBD1; size: -; V: TRBV29-1; J: TRBJ1-2; DNA: TGCAGCGTTGAGGACAGGGGAGGTGGCTACACCTTC; CDR3: CSVEDRGGGYTF
D: -; size: -; V: TRBV25-1; J: TRBJ2-6; DNA: TGTGCCAGCAGTGGGAGGGGATCTGGGGCCAACGTCCTGACTTTC; CDR3: CASSGRGSGANVLTF
D: TRBD1; size: few; V: TRBV3-1/TRBV3-2; J: TRBJ2-2; DNA: TGTGCCAGCAGCCCCCGGGACAGGGGTAAGGTTGGGGAGCTGTTTTTT; CDR3: CASSPRDRGKVGELFF